The source of this T cell receptor beta chain is a study of blood T cells in healthy people across ages. Germline-derived CDR1 and CDR2 are SGHAT and FQNNGV. The CDR3 consists of 18 residues. Regarding this clonotype: At one end the junction does not follow the germline gene, possibly because of a read error.

Primers used in a second PCR of about 7 to 12 cycles were a sample-barcoded 5' primer and a J-beta primer mix. Via MiXCR, TCRdb re-called the 5' RACE reads, giving one row per CDR3 protein. The profile covers 1.5 million to 2 million distinct CDR3 sequences, with about 32% appearing a single time and 11% taken by the ten largest. The material sequenced was blood. The rearrangement joins TRBV11-2 to TRBJ2-1; 14 nucleotides agree with TRBD2. This receptor was obtained from a woman in her twenties or thirties in good health. This chain's CDR3 is CANSLRGLAGDVYNEQFF. Here the CDR3 DNA reads TGTGCCAACAGCCTCCGGGGACTAGCGGGGGACGTATACAATGAGCAGTTCTTC.